This T cell receptor (beta chain) was documented in a study of blood T cell repertoires in COVID-19. Study summary: T cells, B-cell-depleted T cells, or PBMCs supplied cDNA or gDNA.

Methods used by the authors: Using reference gene primer amplification, nucleated cell counts were estimated. Some clones are missing from TCRdb's copy, which holds only in-frame ones; the method was immunoSEQ multiplex PCR. V and J calls and clone size come straight from that table; D and trimming were deduced from the DNA. The sample includes 55,000 to 70,000 clones, about nine tenths of them seen just once. This CDR3 is built from 14 residues. V was cut by 7 bases and J by 2 bases, with 14 bases left in between. The V gene's germline CDR1 is SNHLY and CDR2 FYNNEI. The sample consisted of peripheral blood. The rearrangement links TRBV2 to TRBJ2-5, with D tentatively TRBD2 (5 bases). This TCR was sampled from a woman under 30 with acute or convalescent COVID-19. CDR3 sequence reads: CASITIGKQETQYF. In DNA, the CDR3 is TGTGCCAGCATTACTATCGGGAAGCAAGAGACCCAGTACTTC.